This T cell receptor beta chain was retrieved from a study of shared clonotypes between healthy human individuals. Study context: Three plates each covered CD4 naive and memory; CD8 naive two, CD8 memory one.

After removal of 5 bases from V and 8 bases from J, the junction contained 6 bases not matched to a gene. The CDR3 covers 16 residues. Per germline, CDR1 MDHEN and CDR2 SYDVKM. The naive CD8 subset, CD45RO-negative cells positively selected for CCR7, excluded terminally differentiated effector memory CD45RA+ cells. Produced via immunoSEQ multiplex PCR; TCRdb's table is partial and in-frame only. The sample holds hundreds of thousands of clones, about 90% seen once. This sequence was found in a man aged 30-40 years in good health. The J gene is TRBJ2-1, the V gene TRBV28; 16 positions match TRBD2. The source material was naive CD8+ T cells sorted from blood. DNA for the CDR3: TGTGCCAGCAGTCCGGGACTAGCGGGAGGGCCCGATGAGCAGTTCTTC. It encodes CASSPGLAGGPDEQFF.